A few counts support the clone carrying this TCR beta chain. The run of the v3.0 immunoSEQ assay was at survey level. Using immunoSEQ multiplex PCR, the repertoire was profiled, and TCRdb retains in-frame clones only, with some absent. The table lists some 13,000 clones, approximately 86% of them singletons. The data derive from a study of long-term antiretroviral therapy in people with HIV. The CDR3 spans 13 residues. Trimming removed 5 bases at V and 7 bases at J, with 14 bases between. CDR1 SEHNR and CDR2 FQNEAQ come from the germline V gene (reference sequence). The rearrangement joins TRBV7-9 to TRBJ1-2, with unresolved D. The sequences come from unsorted PBMCs, collected 3.4 years after starting antiretroviral therapy. The sequence derives from a middle-aged man with HIV. CDR3 DNA: TGTGCCAGCAGCCTCCAACTGACTGCTGGCTACACCTTC. It translates to CASSLQLTAGYTF.